The 31 T cell receptor beta chains given below trace back to one sample, sequenced in a study of T cell responses to AZD1222 COVID-19 vaccine. Measured with immunoSEQ multiplex PCR; TCRdb has only the in-frame clones, and not every one. The sample has more than 85,000 clones; around nine tenths are singletons. Sequences were derived from peripheral blood, sampled on day 0 of AZD1222 vaccination. These TCRs come from an adult in good health.

The chain carries TRBV7-9 and TRBJ1-2; a possible D gene is TRBD1 (6 bases). Germline V gene sequence: CDR1 SEHNR, CDR2 FQNEAQ (reference sequence). Trimming took 7 bases from V and 2 from J, leaving 14 bases between them. This CDR3 contains 14 residues. The chain's CDR3 is CASTSSGANYGYTF. In nucleotides, the CDR3 is TGTGCCAGCACCTCCTCAGGGGCGAACTATGGCTACACCTTC.

J is TRBJ1-1 and V is TRBV6-1; D gene uncertain. V gave up 3 bases and J gave up 8 bases, with 16 bases separating them. The CDR3 spans 14 residues. CDR1 is MNHNS and CDR2 is SASEGT in the germline V gene. The chain's CDR3 is CASSDAYKAREAFF. As DNA, the CDR3 is TGTGCCAGCAGTGACGCCTACAAGGCTCGGGAAGCTTTCTTT.

This chain uses TRBV7-9 with TRBJ1-2; no definite D call. Germline V lookup: CDR1 SEHNR, CDR2 FQNEAQ (reference sequence). V was pared by 1 base and J by 2 bases, with 14 bases between. The CDR3 length is 16 residues. CDR3 sequence reads: CASSLDLLRRNYGYTF. For the CDR3, the DNA is TGTGCCAGCAGCTTAGATCTTTTGAGGCGAAACTATGGCTACACCTTC.

The chain has TRBV6-1 and TRBJ2-7, with 7 bases that match TRBD1. This CDR3 is 15 amino acids long. Germline values: CDR1 MNHNS, CDR2 SASEGT. Unmatched junction bases numbered 8, after V lost 2 bases and J lost 4 bases. The CDR3 DNA reads TGTGCCAGCAGTGAAAGGCCGACAGGGTGGTACGAGCAGTACGTC. Amino acids: CASSERPTGWYEQYV.

This clone was counted between two and nine times. The chain combines TRBV7-9 with TRBJ2-1; D unresolved. The ends were cut back, 1 base at V and 0 bases at J, with 4 bases in the middle. CDR3 length: 14 amino acids. The V gene's germline CDR1 is SEHNR and CDR2 FQNEAQ (reference sequence). The DNA of the CDR3 is TGTGCCAGCAGCTTAGAGGGCTCCTACAATGAGCAGTTCTTC. Amino acid sequence: CASSLEGSYNEQFF.

The table lists this clone with a count of one. The rearrangement joins TRBV28 to TRBJ2-5; D gene ambiguous. Germline V gene sequence: CDR1 MDHEN, CDR2 SYDVKM. Trimming removed 6 bases from V and 5 bases from J, with 10 bases in between. The CDR3 runs to 12 residues. CDR3 nucleotide sequence: TGTGCCAGCAGGCAGTCTCTGGAGACCCAGTACTTC. It codes for CASRQSLETQYF.

This chain connects TRBV19 to TRBJ1-4; tentative D call: TRBD1 (5 bases). The germline V gene encodes CDR1 LNHDA and CDR2 SQIVND (reference sequence). This CDR3 comprises 14 residues. The V end was cut by 7 bases, the J end by 0 bases, with 9 bases between. CDR3: CASKTGATNEKLFF. DNA for the CDR3: TGTGCCAGTAAAACAGGTGCAACTAATGAAAAACTGTTTTTT.

V gene TRBV5-1 combines with J gene TRBJ1-1, with a weak D call TRBD1 (5 bases). CDR3 length: 14 residues. CDR1 and CDR2 from the germline V gene are SGHRS and YFSETQ. The CDR3 nucleotides read TGCGCTACAGCCCAAAAACGGGGCGCGACTGAAGCTTTCTTT. This codes for CATAQKRGATEAFF.

The rearrangement joins TRBV28 to TRBJ1-2, with TRBD1 matching 7 bases. J gave up 3 bases and V 10 bases, and 5 bases lay outside the gene matches. Germline CDR1 reads MDHEN; CDR2 reads SYDVKM. This CDR3 has 12 amino acids. CDR3 in DNA: TGTGCCAACCTTGACAGGGACTATGGCTACACCTTC. Translating gives CANLDRDYGYTF.

The chain links TRBV12-3 or TRBV12-4 to TRBJ1-5; D is uncertain. V lost 1 base and J 6 bases, leaving 7 bases between the germline ends. This CDR3 region has 13 residues. CDR3 sequence: CASSLVWGQPQHF. CDR3 nucleotides: TGTGCCAGCAGTTTAGTCTGGGGTCAGCCCCAGCATTTT.

Comment on this clone: An end of the junction does not agree with germline; a read error may underlie this. The rearrangement uses TRBV29-1 and TRBJ2-5; no definite D call. The CDR3 contains 9 residues. Per germline, CDR1 SQVTM and CDR2 ANQGSEA. The CDR3 protein is CSVEANADF. In DNA form, the CDR3 reads TGCAGCGTTGAAGCCAACGCCGACTTC.

The chain combines TRBV7-8 with TRBJ2-7; 7 nucleotides agree with TRBD1. Germline trimming cut 4 bases from V and 2 bases from J; bases unmatched to any gene: 11. Germline CDR1 and CDR2: SGHVS and FQNEAQ. The CDR3 sequence is 16 residues long. DNA for the CDR3: TGTGCCAGCAGCTGGGGAGACAGGGTGATAGCCTACGAGCAGTACTTC. Amino acid sequence: CASSWGDRVIAYEQYF. The entire variable domain, with the rest obtained from reference TRBV7-8 and TRBJ2-7, is as follows: GAGVSQSPRYKVAKRGQDVALRCDPISGHVSLFWYQQALGQGPEFLTYFQNEAQLDKSGLPSDRFFAERPEGSVSTLKIQRTQQEDSAVYLCASSWGDRVIAYEQYFGPGTRLTVT.

CDR3 sequence: CASKGQVNEKLFF. In DNA, the CDR3 is TGTGCCAGTAAGGGACAGGTTAATGAAAAACTGTTTTTT. The gene calls are TRBV19 and TRBJ1-4; the match to TRBD1 covers 8 bases. This CDR3 has 13 amino acids. Germline-derived CDR1 and CDR2 are LNHDA and SQIVND (reference sequence). Trimming cost V 7 bases and J 4 bases; bases outside gene matches: 2.

The chain couples TRBV7-6 to TRBJ1-1; TRBD1 is a possible D gene (6 bases). CDR1 is SGHVS and CDR2 is FNYEAQ in the germline V gene. The CDR3 has 14 residues. Trimming removed 3 bases at V and 4 bases at J, with 12 bases between. CDR3 amino acids: CASSLGGLVTEAFF. As DNA, the CDR3 is TGTGCCAGCAGCTTGGGGGGGCTAGTCACTGAAGCTTTCTTT. The entire variable domain, with the rest obtained from reference TRBV7-6 and TRBJ1-1, is as follows: GAGVSQSPRYKVTKRGQDVALRCDPISGHVSLYWYRQALGQGPEFLTYFNYEAQQDKSGLPNDRFSAERPEGSISTLTIQRTEQRDSAMYRCASSLGGLVTEAFFGQGTRLTVV.

This clone was counted only a few times. The V call is TRBV6-1, the J call TRBJ1-5; D unresolved. V lost 1 base and J 2 bases, leaving 0 bases between the germline ends. The length of the CDR3 is 12 residues. Germline CDR1 is MNHNS and CDR2 is SASEGT. For the CDR3, the DNA is TGTGCCAGCAGTGAAGGCAATCAGCCCCAGCATTTT. As protein: CASSEGNQPQHF.

This sequence joins TRBV19 and TRBJ1-1, with a tentative D call TRBD1 (5 bases). Germline V gene lookup returns CDR1 LNHDA and CDR2 SQIVND (reference sequence). V was pared by 5 bases and J by 3 bases, with 16 bases between. The CDR3 length is 15 residues. CDR3 in DNA: TGTGCCAGTAGTTTGAGGGGAGGGCGAGACACTGAAGCTTTCTTT. Protein: CASSLRGGRDTEAFF.

This clone has a handful of counts. The rearrangement joins TRBV2 to TRBJ1-2; D call uncertain. The germline V gene has CDR1 SNHLY and CDR2 FYNNEI. V was pared by 0 bases and J by 0 bases, with 11 bases between. The CDR3 is 16 amino acids. CDR3 in amino acids: CASSEARSRANYGYTF. The CDR3, as DNA: TGTGCCAGCAGTGAAGCTCGTTCAAGAGCTAACTATGGCTACACCTTC.

The chain uses TRBV7-9 and TRBJ1-4, with D perhaps TRBD1 (5 bases). The germline CDR1 and CDR2 sequences are SEHNR and FQNEAQ (reference sequence). This CDR3 spans 16 amino acids. Deletions cut 5 bases from V and 0 bases from J, with 13 bases between. Written as DNA, the CDR3 is TGTGCCAGCAGCCCCCAGGGTTGGGCAACTAATGAAAAACTGTTTTTT. Translating gives CASSPQGWATNEKLFF.

The chain uses TRBV11-3 and TRBJ1-1; weak D call: TRBD1 (6 bases). The CDR3 loop spans 15 amino acids. V was trimmed by 1 base and J by 7 bases, leaving 16 bases between them. Germline CDR1 SGHNT, CDR2 YENEEA. CDR3 sequence: CASSLGGGGAFEAFF. DNA of the CDR3: TGTGCCAGCAGCTTAGGTGGTGGGGGCGCCTTTGAAGCTTTCTTT.

Only one count was recorded for this clone. This chain uses TRBV2 with TRBJ1-5; D gene ambiguous. V was clipped by 5 bases and J by 4 bases, with 12 bases between them. CDR3 size: 14 residues. Germline values: CDR1 SNHLY, CDR2 FYNNEI. The CDR3 DNA reads TGTGCCAGCAGTCTTGGGCCCCCTAATCAGCCCCAGCATTTT. This translates into CASSLGPPNQPQHF.

The chain is built from TRBV2 and TRBJ2-5, with D hard to call. Trimming pared 8 bases from V and 4 bases from J, leaving 11 bases between. This CDR3 is 12 amino acids long. Germline CDR1 reads SNHLY; CDR2 reads FYNNEI. The CDR3 protein is CASGVGAETQYF. The CDR3 DNA is TGTGCCAGCGGGGTGGGTGCAGAGACCCAGTACTTC. Variable domain in full (rest from reference TRBV2 and TRBJ2-5): EPEVTQTPSHQVTQMGQEVILRCVPISNHLYFYWYRQILGQKVEFLVSFYNNEISEKSEIFDDQFSVERPDGSNFTLKIRSTKLEDSAMYFCASGVGAETQYFGPGTRLLVL.

The chain carries TRBV28 and TRBJ1-6; 7 nucleotides line up with TRBD1. CDR1 MDHEN and CDR2 SYDVKM come from the germline V gene. The CDR3 sequence is 15 residues long. V shed 5 bases and J 8 bases; nucleotides not matched to a gene: 9. The chain's CDR3 is CASSPHGQVYSPLHF. CDR3 DNA: TGTGCCAGCAGTCCTCACGGACAGGTATATTCACCCCTCCACTTT.

The genes are TRBV12-3 or TRBV12-4 and TRBJ1-5; D not resolved. Trimming shortened V by 5 bases and J by 0 bases, and 5 bases separated the two germline ends. The CDR3 runs to 13 residues. As DNA, the CDR3 is TGTGCCAGCAGTCCACATAGCAATCAGCCCCAGCATTTT. Amino acid sequence: CASSPHSNQPQHF.

The V gene is TRBV20-1, the J gene TRBJ2-1; no firm D call. The CDR3 is 11 amino acids. Trimming removed 6 bases at V and 4 bases at J, with 7 bases between. CDR1 and CDR2 from the germline V gene are DFQATT and SNEGSKA (reference sequence). CDR3 protein: CSAQTYNEQFF. The CDR3, as DNA: TGCAGTGCGCAGACTTACAATGAGCAGTTCTTC.

V gene TRBV6-5 combines with J gene TRBJ1-1, with 10 positions matching TRBD1. The J segment lost 3 bases and the V segment lost 4 bases, leaving 5 bases of the junction unmatched. CDR3 length equals 15 residues. CDR1 MNHEY and CDR2 SVGAGI come from the germline V gene. The CDR3 sequence: CASSSRTGGDTEAFF. The CDR3 DNA reads as TGTGCCAGCAGTTCGAGGACAGGGGGGGACACTGAAGCTTTCTTT.

The chain joins TRBV9 to TRBJ1-6; maybe TRBD1 (6 bases). V lost 3 bases, J lost 9 bases, and 19 bases lay in between. The CDR3 contains 16 residues. Germline V gene data show CDR1 as SGDLS and CDR2 as YYNGEE. The CDR3, as DNA: TGTGCCAGCAGCGCTACAGGGTCCCCTCTTGGTTCACCCCTCCACTTT. Translation: CASSATGSPLGSPLHF.

The chain has TRBV5-6 and TRBJ1-1; 8 bases line up with TRBD1. The CDR3 sequence is 16 residues long. After removal of 4 bases from V and 4 bases from J, the junction contained 12 bases not matched to a gene. The germline V gene has CDR1 SGHDT and CDR2 YYEEEE. The CDR3 DNA reads TGTGCCAGCAGCCCGGGGACAGGTAAGCGGGGCACTGAAGCTTTCTTT. Its protein is CASSPGTGKRGTEAFF.

The chain recombines TRBV12-5 with TRBJ1-5; D may be TRBD1 (6 bases). In germline, CDR1 is LGHNT, CDR2 FRNRAP. The CDR3 is 17 amino acids. The V end lost 6 bases, the J end lost 2 bases, and 20 bases lay between the germline ends. CDR3: CASGPDRIQGGNQPQHF. Here the CDR3 DNA reads TGTGCTAGTGGCCCAGACAGGATCCAAGGTGGCAATCAGCCCCAGCATTTT.

V is TRBV6-6 and J is TRBJ2-7, with D uncertain. The CDR3 loop spans 13 amino acids. V was trimmed by 0 bases and J by 4 bases, leaving 7 bases between them. Germline V CDR1 and CDR2: MNHNY, SVGAGI (reference sequence). CDR3 coding DNA: TGTGCCAGCAGTTACTCGTGGGAATACGAGCAGTACTTC. Its protein is CASSYSWEYEQYF.

The CDR3 spells CASSLRPGETQYF. CDR3 nucleotides: TGTGCCAGCAGCTTACGGCCAGGAGAGACCCAGTACTTC. The rearrangement links TRBV7-3 to TRBJ2-5; D remains ambiguous. Germline V gives CDR1 SGHTA, CDR2 FQGTGA. The V and J ends lost 2 bases and 4 bases respectively, with 8 bases between them. The CDR3 runs 13 residues.

This clone showed up just a few times. CDR3 nucleotides: TGTGCCATCAGTGGCGACAGCGAAAAACTGTTTTTT. Translated, it gives CAISGDSEKLFF. The V and J genes are TRBV10-3 and TRBJ1-4; the D gene is possibly TRBD1 (5 bases). With 4 bases removed from V and 8 bases from J, the gap between germline ends came to 8 bases. Per germline, CDR1 ENHRY and CDR2 SYGVKD. CDR3 length: 12 amino acids.